The 18 T cell receptor beta chains in this list originate from one sample, sequenced in a study of T cells in Graves' hyperthyroidism and ophthalmopathy. Researchers amplified the TCR beta CDR3 regions from RNA transcripts. HTBI primers were used for first-round RT-PCR of the TCR CDR3. MiXCR was run by TCRdb on the multiplex PCR reads, yielding one entry per CDR3 protein. The sample has approximately 370,000 distinct CDR3 sequences, about 15% seen once. Sequencing was carried out using blood. These TCRs come from a young woman with Graves' hyperthyroidism.

The V and J genes are TRBV27 and TRBJ2-7; D gene ambiguous. The germline V gene has CDR1 MNHEY and CDR2 SMNVEV (reference sequence). The CDR3 covers 16 residues. Trimming cost V 2 bases and J 2 bases, with 16 bases left between them. The CDR3 loop is CASSLSLAQRAYEQYF. The CDR3 DNA reads as TGTGCCAGCAGTTTAAGTCTTGCGCAGAGAGCCTACGAGCAGTACTTC.

This chain connects TRBV20-1 to TRBJ1-1, with TRBD1 matching 11 bases. Germline V CDR1 and CDR2: DFQATT, SNEGSKA (reference sequence). The CDR3 is 13 amino acids. The CDR3 reads CRPRTGGATEAFF. CDR3 nucleotides: TGCAGACCCAGGACAGGGGGCGCGACTGAAGCTTTCTTT.

This clonotype was seen ten or more times. The chain joins TRBV27 to TRBJ2-1; 9 positions agree with TRBD2. V trimming: 6 bases; J trimming: 3 bases; junction bases outside the gene matches: 6. Per the germline V gene, CDR1 is MNHEY and CDR2 is SMNVEV (reference sequence). This CDR3 contains 15 residues. The CDR3 sequence is CASSPLAGHYNEQFF. The CDR3 nucleotides are TGTGCCAGCAGCCCACTAGCGGGTCACTACAATGAGCAGTTCTTC.

The rearrangement uses TRBV20-1 and TRBJ2-2, with D perhaps TRBD1 (6 bases). Germline CDR1 DFQATT, CDR2 SNEGSKA (reference sequence). The CDR3 length is 13 residues. The germline V and J ends were trimmed by 3 bases and 6 bases, with 11 bases remaining between them. The CDR3 DNA is TGCAGTGCTAGTCGGCAGGGGTCCGGGGAGCTGTTTTTT. Its protein product is CSASRQGSGELFF.

This clonotype was seen repeatedly, ten times or more. This rearrangement joins TRBV28 to TRBJ1-2; D is unclear. CDR1 MDHEN and CDR2 SYDVKM come from the germline V gene. Trimming left V 1 base short and J 3 bases short, with 9 bases between. The CDR3 length is 14 residues. CDR3 DNA: TGTGCCAGCAGTTTATTATCCAGCTACTATGGCTACACCTTC. Amino acid sequence: CASSLLSSYYGYTF.

This clonotype has at least ten counts. The rearrangement uses TRBV30 and TRBJ1-2, with a tentative D call TRBD1 (6 bases). CDR1 is GTSNPN and CDR2 is SVGIG in the germline V gene (reference sequence). The CDR3 is 14 residues long. The germline V and J ends were trimmed by 1 base and 4 bases, with 13 bases remaining between them. Written as DNA, the CDR3 is TGTGCCTGGAGTGCAGGGGATGTGAGCTATGGCTACACCTTC. It encodes CAWSAGDVSYGYTF.

This clonotype has just a few counts. The chain links TRBV5-1 to TRBJ2-7; the match to TRBD2 covers 11 bases. Germline lookup yields CDR1 SGHRS and CDR2 YFSETQ. The junction had 10 bases not matched to a gene; V was cut back by 6 bases and J by 5 bases. This CDR3 has 15 residues. The CDR3 coding sequence is TGCGCCAGCACACCCTTAGCGGGAGGGGTCGACGAGCAGTACTTC. Protein product: CASTPLAGGVDEQYF.

The J gene is TRBJ2-7, the V gene TRBV29-1; 12 bases line up with TRBD1. Losses at the gene ends were 6 bases for V and 2 bases for J; bases not matched to a gene: 8. The CDR3 totals 15 residues. Looked up from germline, CDR1 is SQVTM and CDR2 is ANQGSEA. The CDR3 region is CSVTGTGGSPYEQYF. In DNA, the CDR3 is TGCAGCGTAACCGGGACAGGGGGCTCCCCCTACGAGCAGTACTTC.

This clonotype was seen at least ten times. This chain links TRBV7-8 with TRBJ1-5; D is ambiguous. This CDR3 spans 15 amino acids. Germline CDR1 SGHVS, CDR2 FQNEAQ. Between the trimmed V and J ends, which lost 3 bases and 1 base, there was a span of 10 bases. This CDR3 is CASSLPGISNQPQHF. CDR3 nucleotides: TGTGCCAGCAGCTTGCCCGGGATCAGCAATCAGCCCCAGCATTTT.

Notes on this clonotype: This clone may be a read error of a much larger clone one base away. V and J are TRBV12-3 or TRBV12-4 and TRBJ2-7; no firm D call. The CDR3 has 12 residues. V dropped 6 bases and J dropped 6 bases, with 12 bases sitting between them. CDR3 in amino acids: CASSLPWSEQYF. CDR3 nucleotides: TGTGCCAGCAGCCTACCTTGGAGCGAGCAGTACTTC.

This clonotype was picked up one time. The chain has TRBV27 and TRBJ1-5; D is uncertain. Germline V gene data show CDR1 as MNHEY and CDR2 as SMNVEV (reference sequence). This CDR3 has 15 amino acids. Trimming took off 3 bases at V and 0 bases at J, with 9 bases between the two ends. CDR3 nucleotide sequence: TGTGCCAGCAGTTTCGGACCCGATAGCAATCAGCCCCAGCATTTT. It yields the protein CASSFGPDSNQPQHF.

This clonotype has a handful of counts. This chain joins TRBV9 and TRBJ2-7, with 8 bases aligning to TRBD2. This CDR3 has 14 amino acids. After removal of 2 bases from V and 4 bases from J, the junction contained 5 bases not matched to a gene. In germline, CDR1 is SGDLS, CDR2 YYNGEE. The CDR3 coding sequence is TGTGCCAGCAGCGTTAGCGGGACGACTTACGAGCAGTACTTC. Its translation is CASSVSGTTYEQYF.

The chain couples TRBV19 to TRBJ2-3; D gene uncertain. The CDR3 runs 14 residues. Germline loops: CDR1 LNHDA, CDR2 SQIVND (reference sequence). The ends were cut back, 3 bases at V and 0 bases at J, with 7 bases in the middle. The CDR3 is CASSMDWSTDTQYF. For the CDR3, the DNA is TGTGCCAGTAGTATGGATTGGAGCACAGATACGCAGTATTTT.

This clonotype was seen ten or more times. The chain joins TRBV10-2 to TRBJ2-3; D possibly corresponds to TRBD1 (6 bases). The CDR3 has 13 amino acids. Germline V gene sequence: CDR1 WSHSY, CDR2 SAAADI. Between the trimmed V and J ends, which lost 8 bases and 0 bases, there was a span of 9 bases. DNA of the CDR3: TGCGCCAGCGGGGGACATAGCACAGATACGCAGTATTTT. Encoded protein: CASGGHSTDTQYF.

This clonotype was observed a few times. Here the CDR3 reads CASSGGTGLMGYTF. The CDR3 bases are TGTGCCAGCAGTGGGGGGACAGGGTTAATGGGCTACACCTTC. The genes are TRBV2 and TRBJ1-2; 9 nucleotides agree with TRBD1. This CDR3 spans 14 amino acids. CDR1 and CDR2 (germline): SNHLY, FYNNEI. After removal of 4 bases from V and 8 bases from J, the junction contained 8 bases not matched to a gene.

The J gene is TRBJ2-2, the V gene TRBV4-1, with D possibly being TRBD2 (5 bases). Trimming took 0 bases from V and 5 from J, leaving 19 bases between them. This CDR3 region has 18 residues. From germline, CDR1 is MGHRA and CDR2 YSYEKL. The CDR3 here is CASSQEVAGVMVTGELFF. The CDR3 nucleotides are TGCGCCAGCAGCCAAGAGGTAGCCGGGGTGATGGTTACCGGGGAGCTGTTTTTT.

This chain uses TRBV5-4 with TRBJ1-1; possibly TRBD1 for D (6 bases). Germline CDR1 is SGHNT and CDR2 is YYREEE (reference sequence). This CDR3 spans 18 amino acids. Trimming removed 1 base at V and 5 bases at J, with 24 bases between. This CDR3 is CASSLFFRHQTGDTEAFF. CDR3 coding DNA: TGTGCCAGCAGCTTGTTTTTTCGGCACCAGACAGGCGATACTGAAGCTTTCTTT.

This clonotype has just a few counts. The chain is built from TRBV25-1 and TRBJ2-6, with D maybe TRBD1 (6 bases). The CDR3 has 15 residues. The V and J ends lost 6 bases and 2 bases respectively, with 11 bases between them. CDR1 and CDR2 from the germline V gene are MGHDK and SYGVNS. CDR3 protein: CASSRGSAGANVLTF. CDR3 DNA sequence: TGTGCCAGCAGCAGGGGATCAGCTGGGGCCAACGTCCTGACTTTC.